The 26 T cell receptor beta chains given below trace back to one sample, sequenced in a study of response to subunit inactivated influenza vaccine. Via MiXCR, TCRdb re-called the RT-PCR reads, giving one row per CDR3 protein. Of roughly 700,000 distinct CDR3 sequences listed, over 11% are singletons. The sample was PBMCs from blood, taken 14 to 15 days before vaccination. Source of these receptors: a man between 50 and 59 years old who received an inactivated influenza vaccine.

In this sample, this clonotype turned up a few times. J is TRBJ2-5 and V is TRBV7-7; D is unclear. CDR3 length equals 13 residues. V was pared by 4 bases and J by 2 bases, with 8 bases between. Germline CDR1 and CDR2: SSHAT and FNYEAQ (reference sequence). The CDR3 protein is CASSSTRQETQYF. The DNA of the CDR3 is TGTGCCAGCAGCTCGACAAGACAAGAGACCCAGTACTTC.

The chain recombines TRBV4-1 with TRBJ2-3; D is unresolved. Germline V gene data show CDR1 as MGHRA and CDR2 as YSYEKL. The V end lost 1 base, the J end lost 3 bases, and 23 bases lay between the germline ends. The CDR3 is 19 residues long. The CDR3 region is CASSQGPLRSNLLTDTQYF. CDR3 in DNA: TGCGCCAGCAGCCAAGGCCCCCTCAGATCCAACCTCCTAACAGATACGCAGTATTTT.

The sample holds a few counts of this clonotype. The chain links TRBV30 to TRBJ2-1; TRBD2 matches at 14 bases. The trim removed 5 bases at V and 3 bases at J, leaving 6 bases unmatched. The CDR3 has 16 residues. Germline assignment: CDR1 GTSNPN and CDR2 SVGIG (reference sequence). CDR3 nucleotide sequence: TGTGCCTGGGATCCGGGACTAGCGGGAGTCTACAATGAGCAGTTCTTC. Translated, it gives CAWDPGLAGVYNEQFF. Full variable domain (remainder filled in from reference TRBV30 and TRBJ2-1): SQTIHQWPATLVQPVGSPLSLECTVEGTSNPNLYWYRQAAGRGLQLLFYSVGIGQISSEVPQNLSASRPQDRQFILSSKKLLLSDSGFYLCAWDPGLAGVYNEQFFGPGTRLTVL.

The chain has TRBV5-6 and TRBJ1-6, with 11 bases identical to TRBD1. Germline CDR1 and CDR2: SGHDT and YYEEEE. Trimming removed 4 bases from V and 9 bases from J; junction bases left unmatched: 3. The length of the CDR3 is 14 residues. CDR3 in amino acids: CASSKGTGGSPLHF. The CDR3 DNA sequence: TGTGCCAGCAGCAAAGGGACAGGGGGTTCACCCCTCCACTTT.

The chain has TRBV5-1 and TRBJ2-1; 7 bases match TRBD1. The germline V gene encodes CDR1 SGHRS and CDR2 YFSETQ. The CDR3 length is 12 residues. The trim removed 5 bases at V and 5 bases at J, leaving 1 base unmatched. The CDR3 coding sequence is TGCGCCAGCAGAGGGACAGACAATGAGCAGTTCTTC. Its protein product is CASRGTDNEQFF.

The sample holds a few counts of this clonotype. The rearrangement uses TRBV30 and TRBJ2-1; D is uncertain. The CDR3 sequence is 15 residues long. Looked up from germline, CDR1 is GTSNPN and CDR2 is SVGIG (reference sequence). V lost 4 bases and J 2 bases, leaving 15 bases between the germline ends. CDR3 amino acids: CAWIHPDEAYNEQFF. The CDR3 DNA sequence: TGTGCCTGGATTCACCCCGACGAGGCCTACAATGAGCAGTTCTTC.

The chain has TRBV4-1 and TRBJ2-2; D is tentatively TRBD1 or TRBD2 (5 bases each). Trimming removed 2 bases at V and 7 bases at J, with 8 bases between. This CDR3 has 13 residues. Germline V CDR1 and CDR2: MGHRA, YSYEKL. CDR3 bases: TGCGCCAGCAGCCAACTTGGGGGCGGGGAGCTGTTTTTT. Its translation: CASSQLGGGELFF.

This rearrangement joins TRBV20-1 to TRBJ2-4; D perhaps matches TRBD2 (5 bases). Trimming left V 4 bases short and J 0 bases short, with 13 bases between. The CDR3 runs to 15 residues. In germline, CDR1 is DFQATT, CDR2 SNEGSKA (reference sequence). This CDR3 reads CSAIEGTLAKNIQYF. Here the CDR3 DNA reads TGCAGTGCTATAGAGGGAACTCTAGCCAAAAACATTCAGTACTTC.

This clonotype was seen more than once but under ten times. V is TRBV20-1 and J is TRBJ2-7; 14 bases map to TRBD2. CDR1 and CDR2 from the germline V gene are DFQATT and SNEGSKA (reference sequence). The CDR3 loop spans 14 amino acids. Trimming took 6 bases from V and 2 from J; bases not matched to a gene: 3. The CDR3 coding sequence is TGCAGTGCCTGGGGACTAGCGGGGGCCTACGAGCAGTACTTC. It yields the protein CSAWGLAGAYEQYF.

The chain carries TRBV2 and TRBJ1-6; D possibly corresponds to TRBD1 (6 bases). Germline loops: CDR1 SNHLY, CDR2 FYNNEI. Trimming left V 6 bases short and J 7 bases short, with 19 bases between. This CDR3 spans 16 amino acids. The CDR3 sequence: CASSQLQGAKNSPLHF. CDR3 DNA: TGTGCCAGCAGCCAACTACAGGGCGCCAAAAATTCACCCCTCCACTTT.

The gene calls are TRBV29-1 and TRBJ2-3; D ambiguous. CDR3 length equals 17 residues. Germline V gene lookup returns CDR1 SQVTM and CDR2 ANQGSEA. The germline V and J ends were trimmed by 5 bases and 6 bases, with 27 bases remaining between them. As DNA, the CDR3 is TGCAGCGTTTCCGGCCCGGGCGCAGAAGACCCGGCTGATACGCAGTATTTT. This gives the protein CSVSGPGAEDPADTQYF.

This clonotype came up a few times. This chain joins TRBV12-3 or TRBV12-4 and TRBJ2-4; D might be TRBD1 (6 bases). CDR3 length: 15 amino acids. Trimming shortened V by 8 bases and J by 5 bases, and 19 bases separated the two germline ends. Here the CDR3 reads CASSKGVLLENIQYF. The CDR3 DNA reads TGTGCCAGCTCAAAGGGGGTGCTTCTAGAAAACATTCAGTACTTC.

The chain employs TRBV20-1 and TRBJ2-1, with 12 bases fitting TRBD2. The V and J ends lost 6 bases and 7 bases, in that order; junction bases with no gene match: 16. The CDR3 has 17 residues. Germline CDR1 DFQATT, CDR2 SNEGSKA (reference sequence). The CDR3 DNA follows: TGCAGTGCAACATCCCCTCTAGCGGGAGGGCCAGGAAATGAGCAGTTCTTC. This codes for CSATSPLAGGPGNEQFF.

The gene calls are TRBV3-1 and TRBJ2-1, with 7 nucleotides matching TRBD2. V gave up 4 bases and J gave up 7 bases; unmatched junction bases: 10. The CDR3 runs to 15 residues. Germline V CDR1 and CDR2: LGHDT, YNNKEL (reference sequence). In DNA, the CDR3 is TGTGCCAGCAGCCTGAGCCCTAGCGGCAGTAATGAGCAGTTCTTC. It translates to CASSLSPSGSNEQFF.

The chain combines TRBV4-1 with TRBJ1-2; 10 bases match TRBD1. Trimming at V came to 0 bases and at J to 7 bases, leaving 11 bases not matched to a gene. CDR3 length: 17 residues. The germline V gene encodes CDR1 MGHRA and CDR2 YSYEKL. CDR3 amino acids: CASSQEGGQGRSLGYTF. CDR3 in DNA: TGCGCCAGCAGCCAAGAGGGGGGACAGGGGAGGTCCCTTGGCTACACCTTC.

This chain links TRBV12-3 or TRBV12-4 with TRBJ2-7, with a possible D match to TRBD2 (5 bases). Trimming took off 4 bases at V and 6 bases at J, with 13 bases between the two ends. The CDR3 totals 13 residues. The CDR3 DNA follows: TGTGCCAGCAGTTACGGGCTACTAGGCGAGCAGTACTTC. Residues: CASSYGLLGEQYF.

The CDR3 is CASSRAGASYNEQFF. The DNA for the CDR3 is TGCGCCAGCAGCCGAGCGGGGGCTTCTTACAATGAGCAGTTCTTC. This chain links TRBV5-1 with TRBJ2-1, with 8 bases identical to TRBD2. Trimming removed 4 bases from V and 4 bases from J; junction bases left unmatched: 7. This CDR3 contains 15 residues. Germline CDR1 SGHRS, CDR2 YFSETQ.

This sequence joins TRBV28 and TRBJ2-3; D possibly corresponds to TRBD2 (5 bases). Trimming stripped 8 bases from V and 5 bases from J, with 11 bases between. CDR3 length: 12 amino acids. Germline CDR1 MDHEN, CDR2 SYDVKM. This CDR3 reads CASGGSRDTQYF. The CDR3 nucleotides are TGTGCCAGCGGAGGATCTCGAGATACGCAGTATTTT.

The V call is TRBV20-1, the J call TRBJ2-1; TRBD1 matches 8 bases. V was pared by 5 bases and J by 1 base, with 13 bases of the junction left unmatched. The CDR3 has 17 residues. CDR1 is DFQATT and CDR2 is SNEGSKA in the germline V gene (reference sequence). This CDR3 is CSADGLVGQGSYNEQFF. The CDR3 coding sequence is TGCAGTGCTGATGGCCTGGTAGGACAGGGTTCCTACAATGAGCAGTTCTTC.

The CDR3 region is CASSPVRNTEAFF. The CDR3 DNA follows: TGTGCCAGCAGCCCCGTAAGGAACACTGAAGCTTTCTTT. The J gene is TRBJ1-1, the V gene TRBV7-9; D not certain. This CDR3 is 13 amino acids long. Germline-derived CDR1 and CDR2 are SEHNR and FQNEAQ (reference sequence). Trimming cost V 5 bases and J 1 base, with 8 bases left between them.

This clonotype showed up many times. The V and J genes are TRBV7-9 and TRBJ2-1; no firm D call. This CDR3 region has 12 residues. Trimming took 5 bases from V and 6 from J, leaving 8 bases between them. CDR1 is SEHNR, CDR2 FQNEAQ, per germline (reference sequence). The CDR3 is CASSRSSNEQFF. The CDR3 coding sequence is TGTGCCAGCAGCCGATCTTCCAATGAGCAGTTCTTC.

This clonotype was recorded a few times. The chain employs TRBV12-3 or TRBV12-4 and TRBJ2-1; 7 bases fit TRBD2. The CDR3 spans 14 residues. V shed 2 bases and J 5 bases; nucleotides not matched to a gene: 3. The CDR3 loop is CASSLSSGNNEQFF. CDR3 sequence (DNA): TGTGCCAGCAGTTTATCTAGCGGAAACAATGAGCAGTTCTTC.

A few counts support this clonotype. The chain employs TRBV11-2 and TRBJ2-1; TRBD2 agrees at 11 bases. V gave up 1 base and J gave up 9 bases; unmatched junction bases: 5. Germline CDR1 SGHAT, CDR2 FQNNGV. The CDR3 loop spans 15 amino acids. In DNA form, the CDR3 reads TGTGCCAGCAGCTTAGTAGCGGGGGGGCGGGGTGAGCAGTTCTTC. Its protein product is CASSLVAGGRGEQFF.

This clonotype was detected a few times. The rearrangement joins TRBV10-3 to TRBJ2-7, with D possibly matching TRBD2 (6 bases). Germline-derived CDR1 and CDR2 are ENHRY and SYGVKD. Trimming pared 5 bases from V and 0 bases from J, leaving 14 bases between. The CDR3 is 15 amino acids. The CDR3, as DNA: TGTGCCATCAGTCCGATAGCGGTTTACTCCTACGAGCAGTACTTC. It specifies CAISPIAVYSYEQYF.

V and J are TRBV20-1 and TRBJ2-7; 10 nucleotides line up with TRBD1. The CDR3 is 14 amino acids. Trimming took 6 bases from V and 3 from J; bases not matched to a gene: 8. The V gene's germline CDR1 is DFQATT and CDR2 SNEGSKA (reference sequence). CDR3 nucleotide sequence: TGCAGTGCGCAAGACAGGGGGCAGATCTACGAGCAGTACTTC. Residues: CSAQDRGQIYEQYF.

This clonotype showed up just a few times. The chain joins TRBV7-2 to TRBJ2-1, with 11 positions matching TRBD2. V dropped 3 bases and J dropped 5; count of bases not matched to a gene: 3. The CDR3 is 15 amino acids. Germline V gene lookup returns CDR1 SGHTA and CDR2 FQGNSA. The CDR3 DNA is TGTGCCAGCAGCTTCACTAGCGGGAGTCACAATGAGCAGTTCTTC. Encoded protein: CASSFTSGSHNEQFF.